Following are 16 T cell receptor beta chains from one sample sequenced in a study of cytomegalovirus exposure and HLA in healthy donors. A multiplex PCR was run with 60 Vbeta primers and 13 Jbeta primers. The protocol was immunoSEQ multiplex PCR, while the TCRdb copy is restricted to in-frame clones and leaves out a portion. The sample records 100,000 or so clones, 75% being singletons. The sequenced sample was PBMCs. These receptors were taken from a man between 50 and 59 years old in good health and CMV-seronegative.

This clone was observed a single time. The chain combines TRBV5-1 with TRBJ2-3; D uncertain. Trimming cost V 4 bases and J 0 bases, with 9 bases left between them. The CDR3 spans 14 residues. CDR1 and CDR2 from the germline V gene are SGHRS and YFSETQ. CDR3 sequence: CASSPSPSTDTQYF. In nucleotides, the CDR3 is TGCGCCAGCAGCCCCTCCCCCAGCACAGATACGCAGTATTTT.

The table lists this clone with a few counts. The genes are TRBV25-1 and TRBJ1-2, with D unresolved. V lost 6 bases to trimming and J lost 6 bases, with 8 bases between them. The length of the CDR3 is 11 residues. Germline V gene data show CDR1 as MGHDK and CDR2 as SYGVNS. CDR3 sequence: CASRSLNGYTF. In DNA form, the CDR3 reads TGTGCCAGCAGGAGCCTCAATGGCTACACCTTC.

This chain joins TRBV7-2 and TRBJ2-1, with 7 bases that match TRBD2. Unmatched junction bases numbered 3, after V lost 0 bases and J lost 7 bases. The CDR3 runs 14 residues. Germline-derived CDR1 and CDR2 are SGHTA and FQGNSA. CDR3 in amino acids: CASSLAPGGNEQFF. As DNA, the CDR3 is TGTGCCAGCAGCTTAGCGCCGGGGGGAAATGAGCAGTTCTTC.

This clone has a handful of counts. This chain connects TRBV4-1 to TRBJ1-4; D perhaps matches TRBD1 (5 bases). This CDR3 region has 15 residues. The germline V gene has CDR1 MGHRA and CDR2 YSYEKL. V was cut by 0 bases and J by 10 bases, with 15 bases left in between. The CDR3 DNA sequence: TGCGCCAGCAGCCAAGATAGTGTCAGGGAAGGAAAACTGTTTTTT. Its translation is CASSQDSVREGKLFF.

This clone was picked up a small number of times. The V and J genes are TRBV11-3 and TRBJ2-1; 15 nucleotides line up with TRBD2. CDR3 length: 16 amino acids. Per germline, CDR1 SGHNT and CDR2 YENEEA. Trimming cost V 5 bases and J 10 bases; bases outside gene matches: 9. In nucleotides, the CDR3 is TGTGCCAGCAGCGCGGGACTAGCGGGGGGCCGGGGGGAGCAGTTCTTC. This gives the protein CASSAGLAGGRGEQFF. Complete variable domain (other parts from reference TRBV11-3 and TRBJ2-1): EAGVVQSPRYKIIEKKQPVAFWCNPISGHNTLYWYLQNLGQGPELLIRYENEEAVDDSQLPKDRFSAERLKGVDSTLKIQPAELGDSAVYLCASSAGLAGGRGEQFFGPGTRLTVL.

This clone was recorded at least ten times. The V and J genes are TRBV10-3 and TRBJ1-2; D not resolved. V was shortened by 2 bases and J by 3 bases, with 7 bases between the two germline ends. Germline loops: CDR1 ENHRY, CDR2 SYGVKD. This CDR3 spans 13 amino acids. The CDR3 region is CAISEGGYYGYTF. CDR3 bases: TGTGCCATCAGTGAGGGCGGGTACTATGGCTACACCTTC.

This CDR3 is CASSRGARETQYF. CDR3 nucleotides: TGTGCCAGCAGCCGGGGGGCCCGAGAGACCCAGTACTTC. This rearrangement joins TRBV7-3 to TRBJ2-5; D is perhaps TRBD2 (7 bases). The CDR3 totals 13 residues. V dropped 5 bases and J dropped 4 bases, with 11 bases sitting between them. The germline gives CDR1 SGHTA, CDR2 FQGTGA.

The J gene is TRBJ2-5, the V gene TRBV18; 9 nucleotides line up with TRBD1. The CDR3 has 14 residues. Germline V gives CDR1 KGHSH, CDR2 LQKENI. V dropped 4 bases and J dropped 5; count of bases not matched to a gene: 5. The CDR3 reads CASSLQGASETQYF. The CDR3 nucleotides read TGTGCCAGCTCACTACAGGGGGCCTCGGAGACCCAGTACTTC.

The V gene is TRBV7-6, the J gene TRBJ2-1, with D perhaps TRBD1 (6 bases). Looked up from germline, CDR1 is SGHVS and CDR2 is FNYEAQ. The CDR3 spans 15 residues. Trimming removed 6 bases at V and 0 bases at J, with 12 bases between. The CDR3 region is CASSRTGSSYNEQFF. In DNA, the CDR3 is TGTGCCAGCAGTCGTACAGGGAGCTCCTACAATGAGCAGTTCTTC.

The V call is TRBV11-2, the J call TRBJ2-5, with D tentatively TRBD2 (5 bases). This CDR3 is 16 amino acids long. CDR1 is SGHAT, CDR2 FQNNGV, per germline. The V gene lost 3 bases and the J gene lost 2 bases, with 16 bases spanning the gap. In nucleotides, the CDR3 is TGTGCCAGCAGCTTGGTTGATGAGGGTTGGCAAGAGACCCAGTACTTC. Translated: CASSLVDEGWQETQYF. Full variable domain (missing parts from reference TRBV11-2 and TRBJ2-5): EAGVAQSPRYKIIEKRQSVAFWCNPISGHATLYWYQQILGQGPKLLIQFQNNGVVDDSQLPKDRFSAERLKGVDSTLKIQPAKLEDSAVYLCASSLVDEGWQETQYFGPGTRLLVL.

This chain links TRBV4-2 with TRBJ2-1; D may be TRBD2 (6 bases). The V gene lost 4 bases and the J gene lost 7 bases, with 20 bases spanning the gap. Per germline, CDR1 LGHNA and CDR2 YNFKEQ. The CDR3 extends over 16 amino acids. DNA of the CDR3: TGTGCCAGCAGCCCTACCGGGTCCCCGGCGGGGAATGAGCAGTTCTTC. This encodes CASSPTGSPAGNEQFF.

The rearrangement links TRBV5-1 to TRBJ2-3; 7 nucleotides match TRBD1. Germline CDR1 and CDR2: SGHRS and YFSETQ. V dropped 0 bases and J dropped 2; count of bases not matched to a gene: 6. CDR3 length equals 16 residues. CDR3 nucleotide sequence: TGCGCCAGCAGCTTGGAGGGACAGACATACACAGATACGCAGTATTTT. It codes for CASSLEGQTYTDTQYF.

This clone showed up just a few times. V is TRBV28 and J is TRBJ2-5; 7 nucleotides line up with TRBD1. The J call may be faulty, since TRBJ2-7 better matches the DNA end. The germline CDR1 and CDR2 sequences are MDHEN and SYDVKM. This CDR3 contains 14 residues. The CDR3 DNA sequence: TGTGCCAGCAGTGAGGACAGGCGCACCTACGAGCAGTACTTC. Protein sequence: CASSEDRRTYEQYF.

The gene calls are TRBV4-3 and TRBJ2-2; D ambiguous. CDR3 length: 14 amino acids. Germline CDR1 is LGHNA and CDR2 is YSLEER. V lost 1 base to trimming and J lost 4 bases, with 7 bases between them. The CDR3 loop reads CASSQGLLTGELFF. The DNA for the CDR3 is TGCGCCAGCAGCCAAGGTCTTCTCACCGGGGAGCTGTTTTTT.

There are a few counts of this clone. The chain couples TRBV11-2 to TRBJ1-1; D unclear. This CDR3 comprises 15 residues. Per the germline V gene, CDR1 is SGHAT and CDR2 is FQNNGV. V was shortened by 3 bases and J by 3 bases, with 14 bases between the two germline ends. The CDR3, as DNA: TGTGCCAGCAGCTTTGGTAATAGGGAGGACACTGAAGCTTTCTTT. It codes for CASSFGNREDTEAFF.

This clone appeared once. The chain couples TRBV7-3 to TRBJ2-6; possible D gene TRBD2, 5 bases. CDR1 is SGHTA and CDR2 is FQGTGA in the germline V gene. The V end lost 1 base, the J end lost 3 bases, and 10 bases lay between the germline ends. This CDR3 has 16 amino acids. The CDR3 region is CASSLRTGDGANVLTF. Here the CDR3 DNA reads TGTGCCAGCAGCTTAAGGACTGGGGATGGGGCCAACGTCCTGACTTTC.